This T cell receptor (beta chain) was identified during a study of early T cells in non-severe SARS-CoV-2 infection. Study context: Chains stayed unpaired after sequencing of bulk RNA from unsorted whole blood.

The TCR library protocol attached unique molecular identifiers to the individual cDNA molecules. TCRdb passed the 5' RACE reads through MiXCR, listing each CDR3 protein once. The data contain some 66,000 distinct CDR3 sequences, around 13% of them seen just once; the ten biggest clones take up roughly 4.6%. CDR3 size: 15 residues. Germline V gene sequence: CDR1 SGHVS, CDR2 FQNEAQ. V lost 1 base and J lost 0, with 8 bases in between. The sequenced sample was whole blood. This clonotype originated in an adult who was a healthcare worker with PCR-confirmed SARS-CoV-2 infection or an uninfected control (not recorded which). The genes are TRBV7-8 and TRBJ2-3; D ambiguous. The CDR3, as DNA: TGTGCCAGCAGCTTAGTCGACACCAGCACAGATACGCAGTATTTT. It yields the protein CASSLVDTSTDTQYF.